This T cell receptor beta chain was retrieved from a study of shared clonotypes between healthy human individuals (dated by TCRdb to the early 2020s). Regarding the research as a whole: A couple of women and a few men aged 18 to 49 years were included in the cohort. For each donor, CD4 naive and CD4 memory were each given three plates, CD8 naive was given two plates, and CD8 memory was given one plate. Leukapheresis yielded between about 0.8 and 9.5 billion PBMCs per donor. The study deeply sequenced blood TCR repertoires of five healthy adults to estimate repertoire size and the extent of clonotype sharing between individuals. To increase sequencing depth and limit assay-specific biases, different laboratories used diverse techniques to prepare libraries and sequence TCR repertoires. Broader findings and caveats from the paper: Larger estimated clonotype richness was generally found for naive subsets than for memory subsets. Because the study included only a small number of donors, the genetic and exposure-history diversity represented was limited. Compared with non-shared clonotypes, clonotypes shared by all four sorted-subset donors had higher generation probabilities. Based on pairwise subsampling, the degree of clonotype sharing among donors was expected to be affected by sequencing depth. Sampling was restricted to blood, and TCR repertoires in tissue are likely to differ from TCR repertoires in blood. Rarefaction of sorted-subset datasets indicated incomplete sequencing despite the large sequencing depth. When several donors were compared, the shared fraction of clonotypes was around 4.6% for naive CD4, approximately 3.3% for naive CD8, roughly 2.3% for memory CD4, and 0.3% to 0.5% for memory CD8.

CD8 naive samples were CD45RO-negative cells positively selected for CCR7, giving a CD45RA+CCR7+ population that excluded TemRA cells. The donors were healthy, HIV-negative adults with no recently reported acute infections or vaccinations. Every donor was a Caucasian adult living in Nashville, Tennessee, USA. Blood was collected by leukapheresis, and PBMCs were isolated by Ficoll-Histopaque density gradient centrifugation and then cryopreserved in liquid nitrogen vapor phase. Analytical flow cytometry was used to check the purity and quantity of each magnetically sorted T cell population. Each sorted fraction had its genomic DNA isolated and then quantified by UV absorbance on a Nanodrop 2000c. From the cysteine through the phenylalanine, the CDR3 covers 15 amino acids. Only the CDR3 part of the read is kept: 45 bases, read in frame from the first base. V is clipped by 3 bases and J by 1 base, and the sequence between their germline boundaries is 9 bases long. The germline V gene encodes CDR1 LNHNV and CDR2 YYDKDF (reference sequence).

A word on this clone: Its antigen target is currently unknown. Base quality data are lacking; no much larger clone is found one base away.

Using the deep immunoSEQ assay, TCR CDR3 regions were amplified from genomic DNA by multiplex PCR. For each cell subset, the extracted genomic DNA was distributed evenly across all wells of several immunoSEQ 96-well plates, and each plate served as one replicate. For sorted subsets, about 210 ng of genomic DNA, equivalent to 25,000 to 35,000 T cell genomes, went into each replicate PCR. Purified libraries were quantified with a Qubit 3.0 fluorometer, sized on a Bioanalyzer 2100, and re-quantified with the KAPA Library Quantification kit. Every immunoSEQ 96-well plate was sequenced on a dedicated single-read 150-cycle Illumina NextSeq 550 flow cell. On the authors' methods: Because the immunoSEQ output held only junctional sequences and lacked quality scores, the filtering could not match the filtering applied to full-length reads. To assign V/J genes and CDR3, sequences were annotated using PyIR, a Python wrapper for IgBLAST v1.9, with IMGT germline references. Reads were filtered out if the reads had weak V/J assignments (E-value above 1e-6), no CDR3, stop codons, out-of-frame junctions, or ambiguous translated residues. A V3J clonotype was defined by an identical inferred V gene, J gene, and CDR3 amino acid sequence. Percentage overlap between repertoires was computed as shared unique clonotypes divided by the size of the smaller repertoire. Three approaches were used to assess repertoire richness: RTK rarefaction, the Chao1 estimator, and Recon v2.1 estimates of unobserved clonotypes. For all TCRbeta clonotypes obtained by the gDNA method from four donors, generation probabilities were computed with OLGA. As stored in TCRdb, this immuneACCESS dataset retains in-frame rearrangements with V and J assigned. A fraction of the clones does not appear; measured against another copy, unresolved V genes explain less than half of the discrepancy, and the remainder lacks a known reason. V and J calls and clone size follow that table, whereas D and trimming were derived from the DNA. The sample contains about 2,100,000 clones, 85% to 95% of them found a single time. In total, the top ten clones hold 1.7% of the sample.

Material: naive CD8+ T cells from PBMCs. According to the study, the label for this sample's cell subset or site signals: CD45RA+CCR7+. This sequence uses TRBV15 and TRBJ2-2; too little of a D gene remains to name it. The receptor comes from a man between 18 and 35 years old in good health. Some clones in this sample may be carry-over from other donors' samples. The CDR3 here reads CATSRIALNTGELFF. The DNA sequence reads TGTGCCACCAGCAGGATAGCACTGAACACCGGGGAGCTGTTTTTT.